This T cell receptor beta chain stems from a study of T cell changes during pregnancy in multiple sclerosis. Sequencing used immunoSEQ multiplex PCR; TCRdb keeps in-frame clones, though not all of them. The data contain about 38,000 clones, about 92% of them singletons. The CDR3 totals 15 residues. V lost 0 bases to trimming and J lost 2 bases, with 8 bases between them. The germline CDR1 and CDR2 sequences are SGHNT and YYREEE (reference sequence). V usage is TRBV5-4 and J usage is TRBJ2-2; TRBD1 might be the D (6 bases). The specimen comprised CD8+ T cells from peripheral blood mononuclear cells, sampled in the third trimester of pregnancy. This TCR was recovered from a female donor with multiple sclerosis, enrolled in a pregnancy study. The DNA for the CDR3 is TGTGCCAGCAGCTTGGGGACAGTAAACACCGGGGAGCTGTTTTTT. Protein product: CASSLGTVNTGELFF.